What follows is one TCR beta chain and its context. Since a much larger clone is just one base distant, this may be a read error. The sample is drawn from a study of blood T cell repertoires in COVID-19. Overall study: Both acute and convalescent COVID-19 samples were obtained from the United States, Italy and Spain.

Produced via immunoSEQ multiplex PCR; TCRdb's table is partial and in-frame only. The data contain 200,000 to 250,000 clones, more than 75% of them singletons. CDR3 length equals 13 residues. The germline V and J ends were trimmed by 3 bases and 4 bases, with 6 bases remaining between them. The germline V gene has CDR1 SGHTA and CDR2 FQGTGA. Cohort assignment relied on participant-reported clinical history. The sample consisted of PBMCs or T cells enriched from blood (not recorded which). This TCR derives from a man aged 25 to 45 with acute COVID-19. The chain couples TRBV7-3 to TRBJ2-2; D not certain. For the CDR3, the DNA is TGTGCCAGCAGCTTGGCAGGCACCGGGGAGCTGTTTTTT. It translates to CASSLAGTGELFF.